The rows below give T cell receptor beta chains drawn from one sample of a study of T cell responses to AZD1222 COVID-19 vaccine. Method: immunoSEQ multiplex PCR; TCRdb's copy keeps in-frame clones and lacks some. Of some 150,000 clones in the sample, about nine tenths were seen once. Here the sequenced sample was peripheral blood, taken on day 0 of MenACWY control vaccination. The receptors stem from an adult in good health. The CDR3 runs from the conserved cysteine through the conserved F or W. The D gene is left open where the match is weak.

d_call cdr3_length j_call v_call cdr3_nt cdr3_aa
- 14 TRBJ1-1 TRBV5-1 TGCGCCAGCAGCTTGGGGCCGATGAACACTGAAGCTTTCTTT CASSLGPMNTEAFF
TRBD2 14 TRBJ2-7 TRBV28 TGTGCCAGCAGTCCTAGCGGAACCCTCCTCGAGCAGTACTTC CASSPSGTLLEQYF
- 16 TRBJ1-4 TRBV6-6 TGTGCCAGCAGTCCCCTGACCTATACAACTAATGAAAAACTGTTTTTT CASSPLTYTTNEKLFF
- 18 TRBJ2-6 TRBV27 TGTGCCAGCAGTACACTACCGGGACCATGGACTGGGGCCAACGTCCTGACTTTC CASSTLPGPWTGANVLTF
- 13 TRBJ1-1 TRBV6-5 TGTGCCAGCAGTTCTTGGATGGACACTGAAGCTTTCTTT CASSSWMDTEAFF
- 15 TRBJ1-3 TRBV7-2 TGTGCCAGCAGCTTCGGGAGAAGCTCTGGAAACACCATATATTTT CASSFGRSSGNTIYF
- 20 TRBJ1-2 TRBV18 TGTGCCAGCTCTTCGAAAGGTCCAGGGTCTTTATCGGCCCTTAACTATGGCTACACCTTC CASSSKGPGSLSALNYGYTF
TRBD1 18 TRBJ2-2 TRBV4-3 TGCGCCAGCAGCCAAGATCCGCCGGGACAGGGGGGGACCGGGGAGCTGTTTTTT CASSQDPPGQGGTGELFF
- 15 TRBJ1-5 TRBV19 TGTGCCAGTAGTATTCGGACCTATAGCAATCAGCCCCAGCATTTT CASSIRTYSNQPQHF
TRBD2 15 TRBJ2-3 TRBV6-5 TGTGCCAGTGGGAGGGGTAGCGGGGGAACAGATACGCAGTATTTT CASGRGSGGTDTQYF
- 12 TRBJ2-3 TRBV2 TGTGCCAGCAGTGTTAGGGGAATTGTACCGTATTTT CASSVRGIVPYF
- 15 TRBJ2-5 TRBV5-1 TGCGCCAGCAGCCCCGGACTGGGTCCCGTAGAGACCCAGTACTTC CASSPGLGPVETQYF
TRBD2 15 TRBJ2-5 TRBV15 TGTGCCACCAGCCTGGGACTAGCGGGCGGAGAGACCCAGTACTTC CATSLGLAGGETQYF
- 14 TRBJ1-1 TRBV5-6 TGTGCCAGCAGTAGACTCCTTCAGGGAACTGAAGCTTTCTTT CASSRLLQGTEAFF
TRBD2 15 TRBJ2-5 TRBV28 TGTGCCAGCAGTTCGCCCATCGCGGGAGTCGAGACCCAGTACTTC CASSSPIAGVETQYF
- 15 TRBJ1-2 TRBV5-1 TGCGCCAGCAGCCCGGCCGGGGGCCTCGACTATGGCTACACCTTC CASSPAGGLDYGYTF
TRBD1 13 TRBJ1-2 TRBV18 TGTGCCAGCTCACCGGGGACAGGGTATGGCTACACCTTC CASSPGTGYGYTF
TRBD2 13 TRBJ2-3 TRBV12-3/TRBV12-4 TGTGCCAGCAGACGAGGACTAGCCTGGGCGCAGTATTTT CASRRGLAWAQYF
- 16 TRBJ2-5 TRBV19 TGTGCCAGTAGTCCCCTGGGAGCGGGTGAGGGAGAGACCCAGTACTTC CASSPLGAGEGETQYF
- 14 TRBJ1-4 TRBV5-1 TGCGCCAGCAGCTCTCGGGGGACCAATGAAAAACTGTTTTTT CASSSRGTNEKLFF
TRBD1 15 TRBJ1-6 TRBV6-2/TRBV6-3 TGTGCCAGCAGCCCCGGGGACAGCGTAAATTCACCCCTCCACTTT CASSPGDSVNSPLHF
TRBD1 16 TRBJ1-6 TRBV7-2 TGTGCCAGCAGCTTAAGGGGACAGGGGTCCAATTCACCCCTCCACTTT CASSLRGQGSNSPLHF
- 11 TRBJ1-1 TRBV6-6 TGTGCCAGCAGCTACCAGGAGGTAGCTTTCTTT CASSYQEVAFF
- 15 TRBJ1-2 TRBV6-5 TGTGCCACCTTCTCCGCGGGGGAAGTAGACTATGGCTACACCTTC CATFSAGEVDYGYTF
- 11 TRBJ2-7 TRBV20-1 TGCAGTGCCGCACCGGGCTTCGAGCAGTACTTC CSAAPGFEQYF
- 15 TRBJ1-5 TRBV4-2 TGTGCCAGCAGCCAAGGGGTAGGGAGCAATCAGCCCCAGCATTTT CASSQGVGSNQPQHF
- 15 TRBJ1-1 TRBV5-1 TGCGCCAGCAGCTTGGCCGACAGGACTAACACTGAAGCTTTCTTT CASSLADRTNTEAFF
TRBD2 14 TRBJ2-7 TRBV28 TGTGCCAGCAGTTTAAGCGGGAGGGCCCACGAGCAGTACTTC CASSLSGRAHEQYF